The source of this TCR beta chain is a study of monozygotic twins with inflammatory bowel disease. Study conclusions and caveats: Sharing of clonotypes with others was lower in IBD patients than in healthy twins, and this was especially so with disease activity.

Total RNA isolation used whole blood (no T cell sorting was performed). Details on this clonotype: Its antigen is unidentified.

UMIs with a 6-nucleotide sample barcode were added by template switching. TCRdb reworked the 5' RACE reads into one entry per CDR3 protein, no DNA. In total, the table holds 200,000 to 250,000 distinct CDR3 sequences. CDR1 and CDR2 from the germline V gene are SGHRS and YFSETQ. This CDR3 has 14 residues. The receptor was isolated from a human donor with ulcerative colitis or Crohn's disease, or a healthy co-twin of an affected twin (not recorded which). Sequencing was performed on blood. The chain joins TRBV5-1 to TRBJ2-5; TCRdb designates TRBD2, a call that cannot be tested without DNA. This CDR3 is CASRVGPTGETQYF.